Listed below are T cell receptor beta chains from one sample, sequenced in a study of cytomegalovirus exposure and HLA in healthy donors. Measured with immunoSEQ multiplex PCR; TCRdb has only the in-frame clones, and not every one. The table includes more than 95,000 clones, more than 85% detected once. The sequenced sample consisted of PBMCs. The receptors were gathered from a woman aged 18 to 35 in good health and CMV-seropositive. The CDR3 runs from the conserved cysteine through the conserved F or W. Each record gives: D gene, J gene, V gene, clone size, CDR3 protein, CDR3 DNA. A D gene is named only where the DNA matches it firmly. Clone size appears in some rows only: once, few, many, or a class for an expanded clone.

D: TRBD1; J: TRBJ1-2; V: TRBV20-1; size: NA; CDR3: CSARVRDSLF; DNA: TGCAGTGCTAGAGTCCGGGACAGCCTCTTC
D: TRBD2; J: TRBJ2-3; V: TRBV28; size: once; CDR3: CASSPWTSGAPSRDTQYF; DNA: TGTGCCAGCAGTCCTTGGACTAGCGGGGCCCCTTCGAGAGATACGCAGTATTTT
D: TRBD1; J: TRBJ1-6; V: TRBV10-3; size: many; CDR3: CAGGTEEYSPLHF; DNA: TGTGCCGGGGGGACAGAAGAATATTCACCCCTCCACTTT
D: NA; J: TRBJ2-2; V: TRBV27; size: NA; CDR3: CASRISGSGELFF; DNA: TGTGCCAGCAGAATAAGCGGATCCGGGGAGCTGTTTTTT
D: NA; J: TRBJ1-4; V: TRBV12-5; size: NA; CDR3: CASGSGTNEKLFF; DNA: TGTGCTAGTGGTTCAGGGACTAACGAAAAACTGTTTTTT
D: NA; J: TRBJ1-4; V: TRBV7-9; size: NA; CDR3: CASSRFGGPDEKLFF; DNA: TGTGCCAGCAGCCGATTCGGGGGTCCGGATGAAAAACTGTTTTTT
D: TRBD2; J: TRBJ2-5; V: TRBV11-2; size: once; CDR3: CASSPLADETQYF; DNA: TGTGCCAGCAGCCCTCTAGCGGACGAGACCCAGTACTTC
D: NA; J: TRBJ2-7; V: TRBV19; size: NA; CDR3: CASSRFGAGSSFFASYEQYF; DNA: TGTGCCAGTAGCCGTTTTGGGGCAGGGTCCTCTTTTTTCGCGTCCTACGAGCAGTACTTC
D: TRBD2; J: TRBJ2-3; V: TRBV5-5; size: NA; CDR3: CASSLVASGGLNTQYF; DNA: TGTGCCAGCAGCTTGGTGGCTAGCGGGGGGTTGAATACGCAGTATTTT
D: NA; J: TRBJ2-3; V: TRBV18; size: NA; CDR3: CASSNGAGSDTQYF; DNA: TGTGCCAGCTCAAACGGGGCGGGGTCAGATACGCAGTATTTT
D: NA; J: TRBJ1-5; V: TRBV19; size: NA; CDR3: CASSMSVGGAVNQPQHF; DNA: TGTGCCAGTAGCATGTCGGTCGGGGGGGCCGTAAATCAGCCCCAGCATTTT
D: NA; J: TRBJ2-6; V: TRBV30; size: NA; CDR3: CAWRQGDGANVLTF; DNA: TGTGCCTGGCGCCAGGGTGACGGGGCCAACGTCCTGACTTTC
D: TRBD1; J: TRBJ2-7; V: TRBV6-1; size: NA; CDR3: CASREDRGTSYEQYF; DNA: TGTGCCAGCAGGGAAGACAGGGGGACCTCCTACGAGCAGTACTTC
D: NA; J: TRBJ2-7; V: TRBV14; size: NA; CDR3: CASSLAGSHEQYF; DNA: TGTGCCAGCAGCCTAGCAGGGTCCCACGAGCAGTACTTC
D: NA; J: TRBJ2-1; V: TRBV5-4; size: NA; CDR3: CASSSTDFANEQFF; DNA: TGTGCCAGCAGCTCGACGGACTTTGCCAATGAGCAGTTCTTC
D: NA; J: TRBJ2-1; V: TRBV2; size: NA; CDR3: CASSQDNPLFF; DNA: TGTGCCAGCAGCCAGGACAATCCTCTGTTCTTC
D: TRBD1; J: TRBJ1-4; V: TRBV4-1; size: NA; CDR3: CASSQLGTGAYEKLFF; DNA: TGCGCCAGCAGCCAACTCGGGACAGGGGCTTACGAAAAACTGTTTTTT
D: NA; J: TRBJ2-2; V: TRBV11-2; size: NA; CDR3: CASSLDPRDAGELFF; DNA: TGTGCCAGCAGCTTAGATCCACGGGATGCCGGGGAGCTGTTTTTT
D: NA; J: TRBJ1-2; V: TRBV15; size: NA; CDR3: CATSRDYGDYGYTF; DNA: TGTGCCACCAGCAGAGATTACGGTGACTATGGCTACACCTTC
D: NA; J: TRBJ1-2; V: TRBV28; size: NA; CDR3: CASVSPGSYGYTF; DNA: TGTGCCAGCGTCTCCCCGGGTAGCTATGGCTACACCTTC
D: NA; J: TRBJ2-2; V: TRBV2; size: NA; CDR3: CASSSLSTGELFF; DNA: TGTGCCAGCAGTTCCCTTTCTACCGGGGAGCTGTTTTTT
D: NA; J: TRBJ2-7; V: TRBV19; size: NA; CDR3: CASSIVRGAPGEQYF; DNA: TGTGCCAGTAGTATCGTTCGGGGGGCGCCGGGGGAGCAGTACTTC
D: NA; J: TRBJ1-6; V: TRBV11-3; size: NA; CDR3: CASSLSLMDTSNSPLHF; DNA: TGTGCCAGCAGCTTGTCCCTTATGGACACCTCGAATTCACCCCTCCACTTT
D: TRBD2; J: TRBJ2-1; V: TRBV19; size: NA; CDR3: CASSILAGGHEQFF; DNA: TGTGCCAGTAGTATACTAGCGGGGGGCCATGAGCAGTTCTTC
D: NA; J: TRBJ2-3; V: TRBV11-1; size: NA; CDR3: CASSLDANTDTQYF; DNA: TGTGCCAGCAGCTTAGACGCTAACACAGATACGCAGTATTTT
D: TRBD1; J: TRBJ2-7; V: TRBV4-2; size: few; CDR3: CASSQDRQGHEQYF; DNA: TGTGCCAGCAGCCAAGATAGACAGGGTCACGAGCAGTACTTC
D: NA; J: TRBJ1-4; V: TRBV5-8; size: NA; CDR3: CASSPPFEKLFF; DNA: TGTGCCAGCAGTCCCCCCTTTGAAAAACTGTTTTTT
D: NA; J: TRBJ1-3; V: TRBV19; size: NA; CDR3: CASSIEASGNTIYF; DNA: TGTGCCAGTAGTATCGAGGCCTCTGGAAACACCATATATTTT
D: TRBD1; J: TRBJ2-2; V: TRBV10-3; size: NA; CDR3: CAISSDRGKAGELFF; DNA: TGTGCCATCAGTTCGGACAGGGGGAAGGCCGGGGAGCTGTTTTTT
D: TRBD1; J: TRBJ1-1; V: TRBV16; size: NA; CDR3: CASSQLQGLDTEAFF; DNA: TGTGCCAGCAGCCAACTACAGGGGCTGGACACTGAAGCTTTCTTT
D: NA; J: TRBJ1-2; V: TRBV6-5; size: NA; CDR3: CASSSQTYGYTF; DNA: TGTGCCAGCAGTTCCCAGACTTATGGCTACACCTTC
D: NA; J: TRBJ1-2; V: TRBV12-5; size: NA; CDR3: CASGLPRTGNYGYTF; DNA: TGTGCTAGTGGTTTGCCACGTACGGGAAACTATGGCTACACCTTC
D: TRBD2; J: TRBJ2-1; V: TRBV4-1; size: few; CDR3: CASSHPGLAGGPGYNEQFF; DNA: TGCGCCAGCAGCCACCCCGGACTAGCGGGAGGGCCGGGCTACAATGAGCAGTTCTTC
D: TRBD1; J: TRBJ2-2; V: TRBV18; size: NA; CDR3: CASSSTGAYTGELFF; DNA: TGTGCCAGCTCATCGACAGGGGCGTACACCGGGGAGCTGTTTTTT
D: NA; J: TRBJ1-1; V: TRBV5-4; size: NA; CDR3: CASSSSTEAFF; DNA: TGTGCCAGCAGCTCGAGCACTGAAGCTTTCTTT
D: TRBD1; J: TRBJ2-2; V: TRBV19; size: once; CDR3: CASTQGTGRPGELFF; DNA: TGTGCCAGTACCCAGGGGACAGGGAGGCCCGGGGAGCTGTTTTTT
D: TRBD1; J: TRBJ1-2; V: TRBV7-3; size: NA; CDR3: CASSPDREVGYTF; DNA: TGTGCCAGCAGTCCTGACAGGGAGGTTGGCTACACCTTC
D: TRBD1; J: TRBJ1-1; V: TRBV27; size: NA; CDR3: CASSLTGAMNTEAFF; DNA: TGTGCCAGCAGTTTAACAGGGGCTATGAACACTGAAGCTTTCTTT
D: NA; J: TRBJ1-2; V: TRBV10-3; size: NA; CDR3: CAISDIGQGNYGYTF; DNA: TGTGCCATCAGTGATATAGGGCAGGGAAACTATGGCTACACCTTC
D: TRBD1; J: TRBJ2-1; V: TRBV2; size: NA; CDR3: CASSDLGDRVNNEQFF; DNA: TGTGCCAGCAGTGATCTGGGGGACAGGGTCAACAATGAGCAGTTCTTC
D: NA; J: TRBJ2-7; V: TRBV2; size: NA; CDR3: CASSEMVGQLSYEQYF; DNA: TGTGCCAGCAGTGAGATGGTAGGACAGCTCTCCTACGAGCAGTACTTC
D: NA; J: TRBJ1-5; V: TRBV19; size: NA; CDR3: CASSIRTDYGNQPQHF; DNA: TGTGCCAGTAGTATCAGGACAGACTATGGCAATCAGCCCCAGCATTTT
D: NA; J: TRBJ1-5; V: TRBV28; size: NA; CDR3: CASSLAGAGNQPQHF; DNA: TGTGCCAGCAGTTTGGCAGGGGCAGGAAATCAGCCCCAGCATTTT
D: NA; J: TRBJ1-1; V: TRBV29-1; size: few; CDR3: CSVVWHTEAFF; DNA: TGCAGCGTTGTTTGGCACACTGAAGCTTTCTTT
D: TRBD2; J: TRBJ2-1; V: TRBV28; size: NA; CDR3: CASSPPSGSFNEQFF; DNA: TGTGCCAGCAGCCCCCCTAGCGGGAGTTTCAATGAGCAGTTCTTC
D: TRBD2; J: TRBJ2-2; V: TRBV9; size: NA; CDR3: CASSVEVRGITGELFF; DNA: TGTGCCAGCAGCGTAGAGGTGCGGGGGATCACCGGGGAGCTGTTTTTT
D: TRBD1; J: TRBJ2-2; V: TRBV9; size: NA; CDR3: CASSVGTGGIGELFF; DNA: TGTGCCAGCAGCGTGGGGACAGGGGGGATCGGGGAGCTGTTTTTT
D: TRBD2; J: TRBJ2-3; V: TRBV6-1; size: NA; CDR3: CASSPTSPSTDTQYF; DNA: TGTGCCAGCAGTCCGACTAGCCCAAGCACAGATACGCAGTATTTT
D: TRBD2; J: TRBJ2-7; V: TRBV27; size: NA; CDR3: CASSLGVRRAGVSYEQYF; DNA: TGTGCCAGCAGTTTAGGAGTCCGGAGAGCGGGAGTCTCCTACGAGCAGTACTTC
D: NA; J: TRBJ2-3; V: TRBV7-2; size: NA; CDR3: CASSPNTDTQYF; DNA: TGTGCCAGCAGCCCCAACACAGATACGCAGTATTTT
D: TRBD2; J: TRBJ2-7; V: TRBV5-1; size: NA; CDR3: CASSPDRSSGLAGAYEQYF; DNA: TGCGCCAGCAGCCCGGACCGTTCCTCGGGACTAGCGGGCGCCTACGAGCAGTACTTC
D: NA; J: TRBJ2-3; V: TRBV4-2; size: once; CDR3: CASSPGSTDTQYF; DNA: TGTGCCAGCAGCCCGGGTAGCACAGATACGCAGTATTTT
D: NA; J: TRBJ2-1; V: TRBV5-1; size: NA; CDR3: CASSPPGHKGYNEQFF; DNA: TGCGCCAGCAGCCCGCCGGGACACAAAGGATACAATGAGCAGTTCTTC
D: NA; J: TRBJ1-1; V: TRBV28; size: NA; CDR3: CASSDWQMNTEAFF; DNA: TGTGCCAGCAGTGATTGGCAGATGAACACTGAAGCTTTCTTT
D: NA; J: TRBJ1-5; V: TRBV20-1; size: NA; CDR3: CSARGQQPQHF; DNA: TGCAGTGCTAGAGGTCAACAGCCCCAGCATTTT
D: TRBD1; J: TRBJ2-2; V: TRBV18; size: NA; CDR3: CASSPLTRTGDTGELFF; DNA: TGTGCCAGCTCACCCCTAACGAGGACAGGGGACACCGGGGAGCTGTTTTTT
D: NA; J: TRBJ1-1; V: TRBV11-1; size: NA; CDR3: CASRGFGLNTEAFF; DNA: TGTGCCAGCCGGGGGTTTGGATTGAACACTGAAGCTTTCTTT
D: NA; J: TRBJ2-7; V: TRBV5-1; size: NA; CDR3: CASSLRVGGPYEQYF; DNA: TGCGCCAGCAGCTTGCGTGTCGGGGGGCCCTACGAGCAGTACTTC
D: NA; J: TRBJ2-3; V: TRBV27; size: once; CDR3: CASSLSSGGDTQYF; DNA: TGTGCCAGCAGTTTATCGTCAGGGGGGGATACGCAGTATTTT